These 5 T cell receptor beta chains were sequenced from one sample in a study of naive and memory T cell subsets. The study's findings and limits: Possibly reflecting memory cells re-expressing CD45RA, a few larger clonotypes occurred in naive repertoires, especially CD8.

The beta constant-region primer was an equimolar mix of two oligonucleotides covering TRBC1 and TRBC2. Four rounds of PCR amplified the ligated cDNA using nested alpha and beta constant-region primers plus SP2. TCRdb passed the UMI-ligation and nested PCR reads through MiXCR, listing each CDR3 protein once. The sample lists 85,000 to 130,000 distinct CDR3 sequences, around 15% seen once, with approximately 2.8% in the top ten. Their antigen targets remain unknown. Sequenced: naive CD8+ T cells from blood. The receptors derive from a human donor in good health.

The sample holds many counts of this clonotype. The V gene is TRBV20-1, the J gene TRBJ2-2; D remains unclear. Germline V gives CDR1 DFQATT, CDR2 SNEGSKA (reference sequence). Trimming took off 3 bases at V and 2 bases at J, with 10 bases between the two ends. This CDR3 has 14 amino acids. The CDR3 sequence: CSASLGINTGELFF. DNA for the CDR3: TGCAGTGCTAGTCTCGGCATTAACACCGGGGAGCTGTTTTTT.

The chain employs TRBV7-9 and TRBJ2-1; possibly TRBD2 for D (5 bases). Deletions cut 5 bases from V and 7 bases from J, with 12 bases between. CDR1 and CDR2 from the germline V gene are SEHNR and FQNEAQ (reference sequence). The CDR3 spans 13 residues. The CDR3 is CASSPRRRNEQFF. CDR3 bases: TGTGCCAGCAGCCCCCGTAGGAGGAATGAGCAGTTCTTC.

This clonotype was counted many times. Because the CDR3 is missing its conserved closing phenylalanine or tryptophan, this is likely a read error. The DNA is left out, because the CDR3 cannot be placed on it with certainty; the CDR3 is given as TCRdb lists it. The rearrangement uses TRBV11-3 and TRBJ1-1; TRBD1, the table's D call, lacks a check against the DNA. Counting both end residues, the CDR3 totals 13 amino acids. CDR1 and CDR2 from the germline V gene are SGHNT and YENEEA. The CDR3 here is CASSLGQSGGETI.

This chain links TRBV7-9 with TRBJ2-2, with D perhaps TRBD1 (6 bases). The V end lost 6 bases, the J end lost 2 bases, and 10 bases lay between the germline ends. Germline CDR1 and CDR2: SEHNR and FQNEAQ (reference sequence). This CDR3 has 14 amino acids. The CDR3: CASRPDRNTGELFF. CDR3 nucleotides: TGTGCCAGCAGGCCGGACAGAAACACCGGGGAGCTGTTTTTT.

Only a few counts were recorded for this clonotype. This chain uses TRBV28 with TRBJ1-4; 7 nucleotides line up with TRBD1. The trim removed 4 bases at V and 5 bases at J, leaving 16 bases unmatched. Germline CDR1 is MDHEN and CDR2 is SYDVKM. This CDR3 contains 18 residues. The CDR3 loop is CASSSGGWTGTVNEKLFF. The CDR3 DNA sequence: TGTGCCAGCAGTTCAGGGGGTTGGACCGGGACCGTAAATGAAAAACTGTTTTTT.